The clone carrying this TCR beta chain has ten or more counts. Its antigen is not identified. TCRdb used MiXCR to reprocess the 5' RACE reads, holding one entry per CDR3 protein. The data show some 80,000 distinct CDR3 sequences, with approximately 5% seen just once and roughly 6.6% held by the top ten. Germline V CDR1 and CDR2: MNHEY, SMNVEV (reference sequence). Trimming left V 1 base short and J 4 bases short, with 11 bases between. The length of the CDR3 is 16 residues. The data stem from a study of early T cells in non-severe SARS-CoV-2 infection. Findings and caveats of the study: Clonotype matching in VDJdb favored anti-spike CD8 responses and did not capture private and CD4 specificities.

The J gene is TRBJ2-6, the V gene TRBV27; D is ambiguous. Material: whole blood, obtained at baseline. This receptor was obtained from an adult who was a healthcare worker with PCR-confirmed SARS-CoV-2 infection or an uninfected control (not recorded which). DNA for the CDR3: TGTGCCAGCAGTTTATATTGGGCGGCGGGGGCCAACGTCCTGACTTTC. Protein sequence: CASSLYWAAGANVLTF.